This TCR beta chain stems from a study of blood T cell repertoires in COVID-19. About the research overall: Whether acute or convalescent, the COVID-19 samples came from the United States, Italy and Spain. The cDNA or gDNA used as material had been derived from T cells, B-cell-depleted T cells, or PBMCs.

In the authors' methods: Estimates of nucleated cell counts were drawn from the amplification of reference gene primers. Libraries were prepared by immunoSEQ multiplex PCR; TCRdb keeps only in-frame clonotypes and omits some of them. That table is the source of V, J and clone size, and D and trimming were worked out from the DNA. Among 170,000 or so clones listed, around 87% were seen once. The germline gives CDR1 DFQATT, CDR2 SNEGSKA (reference sequence). Trimming stripped 3 bases from V and 6 bases from J, with 9 bases between. CDR3 length: 13 residues. The Seattle patients, enrolled during active infection, were followed longitudinally.

V usage is TRBV20-1 and J usage is TRBJ1-6; possibly TRBD1 for D (5 bases). Material: peripheral blood. The sequence was obtained from a man in his fifties or sixties with COVID-19, enrolled during active disease. CDR3 DNA: TGCAGTGCTAGTCCCGGGGGTAATTCACCCCTCCACTTT. It encodes CSASPGGNSPLHF.